These T cell receptor beta chains were read from a single sample in a study of cytomegalovirus exposure and HLA in healthy donors. Here immunoSEQ multiplex PCR was the method, and the copy in TCRdb shows in-frame clones only, minus some. In the table there are roughly 200,000 clones, roughly 86% of which are singletons. Sequencing used PBMCs. These receptor sequences come from a young man in good health and CMV-seropositive. Both conserved end residues are part of each CDR3. Fields, in order: J gene, CDR3 length, D gene, clone size, V gene, CDR3 DNA, CDR3 protein. A D gene is named only where the DNA matches it firmly. The listing skips clone size in some rows; elsewhere it reads once, few, many or a size class.

>TRBJ2-2|15|NA|NA|TRBV12-5
TGTGCTAGTGGTTTGAACGGGGTGGGGACCGGGGAGCTGTTTTTT
CASGLNGVGTGELFF
>TRBJ2-3|11|NA|NA|TRBV7-3
TGTGCCAGCGGCCGGGCAGATACGCAGTATTTT
CASGRADTQYF
>TRBJ2-7|13|NA|NA|TRBV5-1
TGCGCCAGCAGGGTTAGTACCCCCTACGAGCAGTACTTC
CASRVSTPYEQYF
>TRBJ1-1|13|NA|few|TRBV18
TGTGCCAGCTCACCCCAAGGGAACACTGAAGCTTTCTTT
CASSPQGNTEAFF
>TRBJ2-1|15|NA|NA|TRBV15
TGTGCCACCAGCAGAGGAGGGGGGGCCTACAATGAGCAGTTCTTC
CATSRGGGAYNEQFF
>TRBJ1-2|13|NA|NA|TRBV9
TGTGCCAGCAGCGTAGAGGGCTTATACGGCTACACCTTC
CASSVEGLYGYTF
>TRBJ1-6|14|TRBD1|NA|TRBV6-5
TGTGCCAGCAGTTCTTCAGGGGGTTATTCACCCCTCCACTTT
CASSSSGGYSPLHF
>TRBJ1-2|14|NA|NA|TRBV6-5
TGTGCCAGCAGATCAGGACAGTCTAACTATGGCTACACCTTC
CASRSGQSNYGYTF
>TRBJ2-5|15|NA|NA|TRBV11-2
TGTGCCAGCAGTCTGTCGATAGGGGGGGAACAGACCCAGTACTTC
CASSLSIGGEQTQYF
>TRBJ1-1|14|NA|NA|TRBV27
TGTGCCAGCAGTCAACTACAGGGATACACTGAAGCTTTCTTT
CASSQLQGYTEAFF
>TRBJ2-3|17|TRBD2|once|TRBV5-4
TGTGCCAGCAGCCCAGGACTAGCGGGAGGGCCCGCAGATACGCAGTATTTT
CASSPGLAGGPADTQYF
>TRBJ2-1|15|TRBD1|NA|TRBV2
TGTGCCAGCAGAGTGGACAGGGGCCCCTACAATGAGCAGTTCTTC
CASRVDRGPYNEQFF
>TRBJ1-2|14|TRBD1|NA|TRBV9
TGTGCCAGCAATGTAGGAGGGACAGGGGAAGGCTACACCTTC
CASNVGGTGEGYTF
>TRBJ2-1|12|NA|NA|TRBV11-2
TGTGCCAGCAGCTTAGTAGGCAATGAGCAGTTCTTC
CASSLVGNEQFF
>TRBJ2-7|13|NA|NA|TRBV12-5
TGTGCTAGTGGTTGGGGGGAAACCTACGAGCAGTACTTC
CASGWGETYEQYF
>TRBJ2-7|13|TRBD1|NA|TRBV9
TGTGCCAGCAGCGTCGCAGGGGGTGGGGAGCAGTACTTC
CASSVAGGGEQYF
>TRBJ2-7|15|NA|many|TRBV4-3
TGCGCCAGCAGCCAAGTCATGGGGGCCGCCTACGAGCAGTACTTC
CASSQVMGAAYEQYF